This TCR beta chain was obtained from a study of CD8 T cells in ankylosing spondylitis. Notes on the study in general: Some of the motif variants had earlier been found in reactive arthritis patients' fluid and blood. With a CD8+ phenotype, disease-linked clones were relatively rare in peripheral blood. It appeared that ankylosing spondylitis blood was characterized by a TCR beta motif of about eight highly homologous variants. Researchers reportedly found disease-linked clones significantly enriched in matched ankylosing spondylitis synovial fluid.

The authors made TCR beta libraries by quantitative 5'-RACE with molecular barcodes. TCRdb called the 5' RACE reads again in MiXCR, with one record for every CDR3 protein. The data show 800,000 to 900,000 distinct CDR3 sequences, 10% to 15% seen once. In its sample, this clonotype was seen a few times. The antigen is undetermined. Sequencing was done on a sample of blood, either unsorted or a sorted T cell fraction (not recorded which). The receptor comes from a male donor with ankylosing spondylitis.

The CDR3 DNA reads as TGTGCCAGCAGCGAGAGGGGGATCAGGAATGAGCAGTTCTTC. This codes for CASSERGIRNEQFF. The chain links TRBV11-2 to TRBJ2-1; D is perhaps TRBD1 (6 bases). The V and J ends lost 5 bases and 7 bases respectively, with 15 bases between them. The CDR3 consists of 14 residues. Looked up from germline, CDR1 is SGHAT and CDR2 is FQNNGV. Full variable domain (remainder filled in from reference TRBV11-2 and TRBJ2-1): EAGVAQSPRYKIIEKRQSVAFWCNPISGHATLYWYQQILGQGPKLLIQFQNNGVVDDSQLPKDRFSAERLKGVDSTLKIQPAKLEDSAVYLCASSERGIRNEQFFGPGTRLTVL.